These 21 T cell receptor beta chains were sequenced from one sample in a study of blood T cell repertoires in COVID-19. Sequenced by immunoSEQ multiplex PCR; TCRdb stores in-frame clones only, minus some. The table lists 75,000 to 100,000 clones, approximately 77% of them singletons. Sequenced: peripheral blood. The receptor set was obtained from a woman older than 75 with acute or convalescent COVID-19.

The chain combines TRBV5-8 with TRBJ1-5; D possibly corresponds to TRBD1 (5 bases). The CDR3 has 13 residues. Looked up from germline, CDR1 is SGHTS and CDR2 is YDEGEE. V gave up 4 bases and J gave up 7 bases, with 12 bases separating them. CDR3 bases: TGTGCCAGCAGCCGGGACGGGAGGCAGCCCCAGCATTTT. The encoded protein is CASSRDGRQPQHF.

The rearrangement links TRBV28 to TRBJ1-6; 7 positions agree with TRBD1. Germline CDR1 is MDHEN and CDR2 is SYDVKM. Trimming cost V 5 bases and J 4 bases; bases outside gene matches: 11. This CDR3 is built from 17 residues. The CDR3 nucleotides read TGTGCCAGCAGTCCCACGACAGGGAAGGGGTATAATTCACCCCTCCACTTT. It specifies CASSPTTGKGYNSPLHF.

The chain uses TRBV5-1 and TRBJ2-7; D possibly corresponds to TRBD1 (6 bases). The CDR3 runs to 15 residues. Trimming removed 4 bases from V and 2 bases from J, with 16 bases in between. CDR1 and CDR2 (germline): SGHRS, YFSETQ. The CDR3 region has the DNA TGCGCCAGCAGCCCCCAGACAGGAACCACCTACGAGCAGTACTTC. Translated, it gives CASSPQTGTTYEQYF. Together with reference TRBV5-1 and TRBJ2-7, the CDR3 gives the full variable domain: KAGVTQTPRYLIKTRGQQVTLSCSPISGHRSVSWYQQTPGQGLQFLFEYFSETQRNKGNFPGRFSGRQFSNSRSEMNVSTLELGDSALYLCASSPQTGTTYEQYFGPGTRLTVT.

V is TRBV9 and J is TRBJ1-3; no clear D. The CDR3 sequence is 14 residues long. Germline CDR1 is SGDLS and CDR2 is YYNGEE. V lost 2 bases to trimming and J lost 1 base, with 7 bases between them. This CDR3 reads CASSVRESGNTIYF. CDR3 DNA sequence: TGTGCCAGCAGCGTGAGGGAGTCTGGAAACACCATATATTTT.

The CDR3 coding sequence is TGTGCCAACGCACAGGGGGATGAGAGCAATCAGCCCCAGCATTTT. Translated, it gives CANAQGDESNQPQHF. The V call is TRBV2, the J call TRBJ1-5; 8 bases align to TRBD1. Unmatched junction bases numbered 9, after V lost 10 bases and J lost 1 base. The CDR3 spans 15 residues. Germline CDR1 is SNHLY and CDR2 is FYNNEI.

This chain joins TRBV4-2 and TRBJ1-2; D might be TRBD1 (6 bases). V gave up 0 bases and J gave up 7 bases, with 12 bases separating them. Germline CDR1 is LGHNA and CDR2 is YNFKEQ. CDR3 length: 14 residues. CDR3 amino acids: CASSQEGGGRGYTF. In DNA, the CDR3 is TGTGCCAGCAGCCAAGAAGGCGGGGGCCGTGGCTACACCTTC.

This chain links TRBV6-1 with TRBJ1-6, with D possibly being TRBD1 (6 bases). Trimming shortened V by 3 bases and J by 8 bases, and 14 bases separated the two germline ends. The CDR3 length is 15 residues. Looked up from germline, CDR1 is MNHNS and CDR2 is SASEGT. The DNA of the CDR3 is TGTGCCAGCAGTGACCCTCCGGACAGATATTCACCCCTCCACTTT. Residues: CASSDPPDRYSPLHF.

The genes are TRBV19 and TRBJ2-7; 8 nucleotides agree with TRBD1. CDR1 LNHDA and CDR2 SQIVND come from the germline V gene (reference sequence). The CDR3 totals 15 residues. The trim removed 4 bases at V and 4 bases at J, leaving 9 bases unmatched. CDR3 nucleotides: TGTGCCAGTAGTACCCGGACAGGGAGAGGGTACGAGCAGTACTTC. Its translation: CASSTRTGRGYEQYF.

The V gene is TRBV4-1, the J gene TRBJ1-2, with D maybe TRBD1 (5 bases). The CDR3 has 16 amino acids. Germline V gene data show CDR1 as MGHRA and CDR2 as YSYEKL. V lost 0 bases to trimming and J lost 1 base, with 12 bases between them. The CDR3 loop reads CASSQELGVLNYGYTF. In DNA form, the CDR3 reads TGCGCCAGCAGCCAAGAGTTAGGGGTCCTTAACTATGGCTACACCTTC.

The CDR3 loop is CASTDRAYGYTF. The CDR3 coding sequence is TGTGCCAGTACAGACAGGGCATATGGCTACACCTTC. This rearrangement joins TRBV19 to TRBJ1-2; 7 positions match TRBD1. Losses at the gene ends were 7 bases for V and 5 bases for J; bases not matched to a gene: 4. This CDR3 is 12 amino acids long. Germline V gene sequence: CDR1 LNHDA, CDR2 SQIVND (reference sequence). Full variable domain (rest looked up from reference TRBV19 and TRBJ1-2): DGGITQSPKYLFRKEGQNVTLSCEQNLNHDAMYWYRQDPGQGLRLIYYSQIVNDFQKGDIAEGYSVSREKKESFPLTVTSAQKNPTAFYLCASTDRAYGYTFGSGTRLTVV.

The chain couples TRBV19 to TRBJ1-4; 8 nucleotides align to TRBD1. The V gene end was trimmed by 4 bases and the J gene end by 8 bases; junction bases not matched to a gene: 6. CDR3 length: 14 residues. Germline loops: CDR1 LNHDA, CDR2 SQIVND (reference sequence). DNA of the CDR3: TGTGCCAGTAGTAAAGACAGGGGCGGAGAAAAACTGTTTTTT. Translation: CASSKDRGGEKLFF.

The gene calls are TRBV19 and TRBJ2-7; D is uncertain. Trimming stripped 9 bases from V and 0 bases from J, with 6 bases between. The length of the CDR3 is 11 residues. Germline lookup yields CDR1 LNHDA and CDR2 SQIVND (reference sequence). CDR3 bases: TGTGCCAGCTCCTCCTCCTACGAGCAGTACTTC. Its translation: CASSSSYEQYF.

This chain uses TRBV11-3 with TRBJ2-2; no definite D call. CDR3 length equals 13 residues. V was pared by 3 bases and J by 4 bases, with 6 bases between. CDR1 SGHNT and CDR2 YENEEA come from the germline V gene. The CDR3 DNA sequence: TGTGCCAGCAGCTTGGTGGCCACCGGGGAGCTGTTTTTT. Its protein is CASSLVATGELFF. The entire variable domain, with the rest obtained from reference TRBV11-3 and TRBJ2-2, is as follows: EAGVVQSPRYKIIEKKQPVAFWCNPISGHNTLYWYLQNLGQGPELLIRYENEEAVDDSQLPKDRFSAERLKGVDSTLKIQPAELGDSAVYLCASSLVATGELFFGEGSRLTVL.

The V and J genes are TRBV21-1 and TRBJ2-2; TRBD1, the table's D call, was not compared with the DNA. TRBV21-1 is assigned pseudogene status. The CDR3 spans 16 residues. This CDR3 is CASSRPGQGQVGELFF. The CDR3 coding sequence is TGTGCCAGCAGCAGACCGGGACAGGGGCAGGTCGGGGAGCTGTTTTTT.

This clone was observed a single time. V usage is TRBV27 and J usage is TRBJ1-4; D is perhaps TRBD1 (6 bases). Per germline, CDR1 MNHEY and CDR2 SMNVEV (reference sequence). The CDR3 is made up of 15 amino acids. V lost 4 bases and J lost 3, with 12 bases in between. CDR3 coding DNA: TGTGCCAGCAGTTCGTACAGGGTTGCTAATGAAAAACTGTTTTTT. Translating it yields CASSSYRVANEKLFF. The complete variable domain, with remaining parts taken from reference TRBV27 and TRBJ1-4, reads EAQVTQNPRYLITVTGKKLTVTCSQNMNHEYMSWYRQDPGLGLRQIYYSMNVEVTDKGDVPEGYKVSRKEKRNFPLILESPSPNQTSLYFCASSSYRVANEKLFFGSGTQLSVL.

This rearrangement joins TRBV7-3 to TRBJ2-5; perhaps TRBD2 as D (5 bases). The V gene lost 1 base and the J gene lost 2 bases, with 11 bases spanning the gap. CDR1 and CDR2 (germline): SGHTA, FQGTGA. CDR3 length equals 15 residues. CDR3 loop: CASSLRLASQETQYF. The CDR3 DNA reads as TGTGCCAGCAGCTTAAGATTAGCGTCACAAGAGACCCAGTACTTC.

This chain links TRBV5-5 with TRBJ1-1; maybe TRBD1 (5 bases). The CDR3 consists of 15 residues. The germline V gene encodes CDR1 SGHKS and CDR2 YYEKEE (reference sequence). The V end was cut by 0 bases, the J end by 0 bases, with 9 bases between. The CDR3 nucleotides are TGTGCCAGCAGCTTGGGGGGCCACATGAACACTGAAGCTTTCTTT. This sequence encodes CASSLGGHMNTEAFF.

This clone occurred a few times. V gene TRBV27 combines with J gene TRBJ2-7, with TRBD2 as a possible D gene (5 bases). This CDR3 is 14 amino acids long. Between the trimmed V and J ends, which lost 0 bases and 3 bases, there was a span of 9 bases. Per germline, CDR1 MNHEY and CDR2 SMNVEV (reference sequence). The chain's CDR3 is CASSLSGGLYEQYF. CDR3 DNA sequence: TGTGCCAGCAGTTTATCGGGCGGACTCTACGAGCAGTACTTC.

This chain joins TRBV4-3 and TRBJ1-4; TRBD1 aligns across 7 bases. Germline V CDR1 and CDR2: LGHNA, YSLEER. The junction had 10 bases not matched to a gene; V was cut back by 3 bases and J by 9 bases. This CDR3 spans 15 amino acids. The CDR3: CASSHTGQGEQKLFF. Here the CDR3 DNA reads TGCGCCAGCAGCCACACAGGGCAGGGGGAACAAAAACTGTTTTTT.

In this sample, this clone turned up once. The CDR3 nucleotides read TGTGCCAGCAGCGTCCTAGCGGACCCCACAGATACGCAGTATTTT. Translating gives CASSVLADPTDTQYF. This chain uses TRBV9 with TRBJ2-3, with 7 bases lining up with TRBD2. Per germline, CDR1 SGDLS and CDR2 YYNGEE. V lost 2 bases and J lost 2; bases outside the gene matches: 5. This CDR3 is built from 15 residues.

This clone was found once. The chain links TRBV7-9 to TRBJ1-1; 9 bases are a match to TRBD1. The V gene end was trimmed by 1 base and the J gene end by 11 bases; junction bases not matched to a gene: 2. Germline CDR1 reads SEHNR; CDR2 reads FQNEAQ (reference sequence). This CDR3 region has 12 residues. The CDR3 loop reads CASSLGTGEAFF. The CDR3 coding sequence is TGTGCCAGCAGCTTAGGGACAGGGGAGGCTTTCTTT. Variable domain in full (rest from reference TRBV7-9 and TRBJ1-1): DTGVSQNPRHKITKRGQNVTFRCDPISEHNRLYWYRQTLGQGPEFLTYFQNEAQLEKSRLLSDRFSAERPKGSFSTLEIQRTEQGDSAMYLCASSLGTGEAFFGQGTRLTVV.